These 13 T cell receptor beta chains were sequenced from one sample in a study of OX40 agonist ivuxolimab in advanced cancers. Clones were read by immunoSEQ multiplex PCR, and TCRdb kept only the in-frame ones, dropping some. This sample has roughly 57,000 clones, with 84% found just once. The sample here was CD4+ or CD8+ T cells sorted from blood, taken in a trial of the OX40 agonist ivuxolimab. These receptors originate from an adult with an advanced solid tumor such as melanoma, head and neck, liver or kidney cancer.

The CDR3 protein is CASSLDRGGYHEQYF. In DNA, the CDR3 is TGTGCCAGCAGCTTAGACAGGGGCGGTTATCACGAGCAGTACTTC. V gene TRBV11-2 combines with J gene TRBJ2-7, with a weak D call TRBD1 (6 bases). CDR3 length equals 15 residues. Trimming took 0 bases from V and 5 from J, leaving 14 bases between them. Germline V gene sequence: CDR1 SGHAT, CDR2 FQNNGV.

Within the sample, this clone is medium-sized (0.01 to 0.1%). The chain joins TRBV19 to TRBJ1-1; D is unclear. The CDR3 is 13 amino acids. V gave up 7 bases and J gave up 6 bases, with 15 bases separating them. Germline V gene lookup returns CDR1 LNHDA and CDR2 SQIVND (reference sequence). Here the CDR3 reads CASIREGGSEAFF. Here the CDR3 DNA reads TGTGCCAGTATCCGGGAAGGAGGCTCTGAAGCTTTCTTT.

The chain is built from TRBV27 and TRBJ1-5, with D unclear. Looked up from germline, CDR1 is MNHEY and CDR2 is SMNVEV (reference sequence). Trimming cost V 3 bases and J 6 bases, with 12 bases left between them. CDR3 length: 14 amino acids. The CDR3 spells CASSLGSASQPQHF. CDR3 DNA sequence: TGTGCCAGCAGTTTGGGTTCTGCTAGTCAGCCCCAGCATTTT.

This clone was counted a few times. The chain couples TRBV7-9 to TRBJ1-3; a possible D gene is TRBD1 (5 bases). Germline V gene sequence: CDR1 SEHNR, CDR2 FQNEAQ (reference sequence). This CDR3 contains 13 residues. V was shortened by 11 bases and J by 2 bases, with 13 bases between the two germline ends. This chain's CDR3 is CAAGPGTGNTIYF. The CDR3 DNA follows: TGTGCCGCGGGGCCGGGGACTGGAAACACCATATATTTT.

The chain employs TRBV28 and TRBJ2-2, with D possibly being TRBD1 (5 bases). This CDR3 is 14 amino acids long. Deletions cut 2 bases from V and 5 bases from J, with 9 bases between. The germline CDR1 and CDR2 sequences are MDHEN and SYDVKM. CDR3 in amino acids: CASSLQGWTGELFF. CDR3 nucleotide sequence: TGTGCCAGCAGTTTACAGGGTTGGACCGGGGAGCTGTTTTTT.

The chain recombines TRBV5-1 with TRBJ1-4, with D possibly being TRBD1 (6 bases). Trimming took off 0 bases at V and 1 base at J, with 13 bases between the two ends. Germline CDR1 and CDR2: SGHRS and YFSETQ. The CDR3 is 17 residues long. Here the CDR3 DNA reads TGCGCCAGCAGCTTGGGCAGGGGAGTTGGAACTAATGAAAAACTGTTTTTT. Its translation is CASSLGRGVGTNEKLFF.

This clone appeared a few times. J is TRBJ2-3 and V is TRBV11-2; possibly TRBD2 for D (6 bases). Germline V gives CDR1 SGHAT, CDR2 FQNNGV. CDR3 length: 14 amino acids. V dropped 4 bases and J dropped 5 bases, with 13 bases sitting between them. CDR3 region: CASSSQRLEDTQYF. The DNA for the CDR3 is TGTGCCAGCAGCTCTCAGCGACTAGAAGATACGCAGTATTTT.

The chain links TRBV2 to TRBJ1-2; the match to TRBD1 covers 8 bases. CDR1 is SNHLY, CDR2 FYNNEI, per germline. Trimming removed 5 bases from V and 8 bases from J; junction bases left unmatched: 13. The CDR3 loop spans 15 amino acids. CDR3 loop: CASSPQGAYIEGYTF. In nucleotides, the CDR3 is TGTGCCAGCAGTCCCCAGGGGGCGTATATCGAAGGCTACACCTTC.

This clone appeared a few times. The chain uses TRBV19 and TRBJ2-3; 14 bases line up with TRBD2. The J segment lost 8 bases and the V segment lost 6 bases, leaving 7 bases of the junction unmatched. The CDR3 has 15 amino acids. Germline CDR1 reads LNHDA; CDR2 reads SQIVND (reference sequence). Here the CDR3 reads CASRVTSGRASTQYF. CDR3 DNA: TGTGCCAGTAGGGTGACTAGCGGGAGGGCCAGTACGCAGTATTTT. Complete variable domain (other parts from reference TRBV19 and TRBJ2-3): DGGITQSPKYLFRKEGQNVTLSCEQNLNHDAMYWYRQDPGQGLRLIYYSQIVNDFQKGDIAEGYSVSREKKESFPLTVTSAQKNPTAFYLCASRVTSGRASTQYFGPGTRLTVL.

The chain carries TRBV4-2 and TRBJ2-2; 8 nucleotides align to TRBD1. V shed 0 bases, J shed 3 bases, and the junction held 15 bases outside the gene matches. Looked up from germline, CDR1 is LGHNA and CDR2 is YNFKEQ. The CDR3 spans 20 residues. The CDR3: CASSQDQYGPGGRDTGELFF. The DNA for the CDR3 is TGTGCCAGCAGCCAAGATCAATACGGGCCAGGGGGCCGCGACACCGGGGAGCTGTTTTTT.

This sequence joins TRBV9 and TRBJ2-2; D gene ambiguous. The V and J ends lost 0 bases and 5 bases respectively, with 5 bases between them. The CDR3 consists of 13 residues. The V gene's germline CDR1 is SGDLS and CDR2 YYNGEE. Here the CDR3 reads CASSVVGTGELFF. The CDR3, as DNA: TGTGCCAGCAGCGTAGTTGGGACCGGGGAGCTGTTTTTT.

The V call is TRBV4-2, the J call TRBJ1-1, with D unresolved. With 1 base removed from V and 4 bases from J, the gap between germline ends came to 10 bases. Germline-derived CDR1 and CDR2 are LGHNA and YNFKEQ. The CDR3 covers 14 residues. The CDR3 DNA sequence: TGTGCCAGCAGCCAAGGGCAGATAGGCACTGAAGCTTTCTTT. Translation: CASSQGQIGTEAFF.

V is TRBV5-4 and J is TRBJ2-7; the D gene is possibly TRBD2 (6 bases). V lost 4 bases and J lost 7, with 24 bases in between. Germline CDR1 reads SGHNT; CDR2 reads YYREEE (reference sequence). CDR3 length: 16 amino acids. The CDR3 DNA is TGTGCCAGCAGCAAGCCCGGGAGTCTTTCGGGTGGGGAGCAGTACTTC. Translated, it gives CASSKPGSLSGGEQYF. Based on the CDR3 plus reference TRBV5-4 and TRBJ2-7, the full variable domain is ETGVTQSPTHLIKTRGQQVTLRCSSQSGHNTVSWYQQALGQGPQFIFQYYREEENGRGNFPPRFSGLQFPNYSSELNVNALELDDSALYLCASSKPGSLSGGEQYFGPGTRLTVT.